The table lists the clone carrying this T cell receptor beta chain with many counts. Its antigen is unknown. The data belong to a study of Graves' ophthalmopathy and Graves' hyperthyroidism. Study information: Before any treatment, peripheral blood was taken at the initial diagnosis.

CDR3 regions of TCR beta were amplified from RNA transcripts. HTBI-primed first-round RT-PCR preceded second-round multiplex PCR. TCRdb re-derived calls from the multiplex PCR reads in MiXCR, one entry per CDR3 protein. The sample holds about 410,000 distinct CDR3 sequences, 15% to 20% seen once. Study results and limitations: Cross-validated, the 13-signature model showed 87.88%/81.08% sensitivity/specificity, and 80%/75% in the test set.

Per the germline V gene, CDR1 is MDHEN and CDR2 is SYDVKM. This CDR3 spans 15 amino acids. Trimming cost V 3 bases and J 0 bases; bases outside gene matches: 4. The sample consisted of peripheral blood. The chain recombines TRBV28 with TRBJ2-5, with 7 bases matching TRBD2. The source of this sequence is a young woman with Graves' ophthalmopathy. CDR3 bases: TGTGCCAGCAGTTTCTTCGGGGGGAACCAAGAGACCCAGTACTTC. The encoded protein is CASSFFGGNQETQYF.